Listed below are T cell receptor beta chains from one sample, sequenced in a study of shared clonotypes between healthy human individuals. The table came from immunoSEQ multiplex PCR; TCRdb's copy has only in-frame clones and leaves some out. The data hold about 2,200,000 clones, with around 93% observed a single time. Material for sequencing was naive CD8+ T cells from PBMCs. The receptors come from a man younger than 35 in good health. Some clones in this sample may be carry-over from other donors' samples. Both conserved end residues are part of each CDR3.

>TRBJ2-1|TRBV9
CASSVGLNEQFF
>TRBJ2-3|TRBV27
CASSSKTSGWGTDTQYF
>TRBJ2-2|TRBV9
CASSAAPVAGGPTGELFF
>TRBJ2-7|TRBV15
CATSRANRAEQYF
>TRBJ1-4|TRBV5-1
CASTPWTALIRGNEKLFF
>TRBJ1-2|TRBV5-4
CASSLGVEGYTF
>TRBJ1-1|TRBV19
CASRDPGAGTGLQAFF
>TRBJ1-1|TRBV6-5
CASRPGGGNTEAFF
>TRBJ2-1|TRBV9
CASSVGPGGYNEQFF
>TRBJ2-2|TRBV28
CATTGVGTGELFF
>TRBJ2-7|TRBV9
CASSRAGQNEQYF
>TRBJ1-1|TRBV9
CASSLGGTGTEAFF
>TRBJ2-2|TRBV27
CASSLGGYAGELFF
>TRBJ2-1|TRBV7-9
CASSSRTQGRTDEQFF
>TRBJ2-5|TRBV19
CASSIGGLRGETQYF
>TRBJ1-6|TRBV9
CASSVSTGRNGSPLHF
>TRBJ1-1|TRBV6-6
CASSYGAGNTEAFF
>TRBJ2-1|TRBV5-1
CASSSGQGNEQFF
>TRBJ2-3|TRBV5-1
CASSSLGLPITDTQYF
>TRBJ1-2|TRBV29-1
CSGRIPGQGFGDYTF
>TRBJ2-1|TRBV2
CASSAAPSSYNEQFF
>TRBJ2-7|TRBV19
CASSIGGRYYEQYF
>TRBJ1-3|TRBV28
CASSSPSQGGNTIYF
>TRBJ2-7|TRBV5-8
CASPKLGAGPLYEQYF
>TRBJ2-3|TRBV27
CASSLREGPIPTDTQYF
>TRBJ1-2|TRBV29-1
CSVELTLSSEGGYKGYTF
>TRBJ1-5|TRBV7-9
CASTPLRDQPQHF
>TRBJ2-7|TRBV5-6
CASSLSFRDRSSYEQYF
>TRBJ2-3|TRBV6-5
CASSYAEGDTQYF
>TRBJ2-1|TRBV27
CASSFLDLNEQFF
>TRBJ1-1|TRBV4-1
CASSLFRDTEAFF
>TRBJ1-2|TRBV7-9
CASSFGPYYGYTF